This T cell receptor beta chain was observed in a study of CD8+ T cells in alopecia areata. Extracted RNA was reverse transcribed, and the resulting cDNA served as sequencing template. Some clones are missing from TCRdb's copy, which holds only in-frame ones; the method was immunoSEQ multiplex PCR. The table records 150,000 to 200,000 clones, 60% to 75% of them present only once. Treatment here: oral pan-JAK inhibitor, 5-10 mg twice daily. This CDR3 has 17 residues. V shed 2 bases, J shed 3 bases, and the junction held 5 bases outside the gene matches. The clonotype comes from a human donor with alopecia areata. Specimen: CD4+ T cells sorted from blood, collected at week 24, from a patient treated with tofacitinib. The chain carries TRBV23-1 and TRBJ2-2, with 11 bases lining up with TRBD1. TRBV23-1 is placed among ORFs of uncertain function. In DNA, the CDR3 is TGCGCCAGCAGTCAACAGGGACAGGGGGAGCACACCGGGGAGCTGTTTTTT. It encodes CASSQQGQGEHTGELFF.